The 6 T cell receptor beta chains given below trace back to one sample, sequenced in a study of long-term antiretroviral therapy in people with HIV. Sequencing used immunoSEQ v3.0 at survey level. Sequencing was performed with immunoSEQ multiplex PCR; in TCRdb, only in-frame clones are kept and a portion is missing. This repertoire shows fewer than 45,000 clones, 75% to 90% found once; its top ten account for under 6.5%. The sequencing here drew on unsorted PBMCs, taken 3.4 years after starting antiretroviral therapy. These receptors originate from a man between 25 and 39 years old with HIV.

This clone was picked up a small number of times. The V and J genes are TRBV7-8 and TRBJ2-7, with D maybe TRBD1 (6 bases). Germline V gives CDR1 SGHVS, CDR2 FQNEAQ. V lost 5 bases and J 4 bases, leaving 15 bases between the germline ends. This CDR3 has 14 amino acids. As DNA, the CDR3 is TGTGCCAGCAGCCCAGGGGACACAAAGTACGAGCAGTACTTC. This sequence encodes CASSPGDTKYEQYF. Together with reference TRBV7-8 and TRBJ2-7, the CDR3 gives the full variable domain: GAGVSQSPRYKVAKRGQDVALRCDPISGHVSLFWYQQALGQGPEFLTYFQNEAQLDKSGLPSDRFFAERPEGSVSTLKIQRTQQEDSAVYLCASSPGDTKYEQYFGPGTRLTVT.

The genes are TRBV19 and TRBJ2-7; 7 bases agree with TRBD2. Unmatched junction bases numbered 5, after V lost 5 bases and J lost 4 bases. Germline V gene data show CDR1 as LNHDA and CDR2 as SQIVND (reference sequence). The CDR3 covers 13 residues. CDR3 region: CASSPSGGYEQYF. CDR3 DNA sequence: TGTGCCAGTAGTCCCTCCGGGGGGTACGAGCAGTACTTC.

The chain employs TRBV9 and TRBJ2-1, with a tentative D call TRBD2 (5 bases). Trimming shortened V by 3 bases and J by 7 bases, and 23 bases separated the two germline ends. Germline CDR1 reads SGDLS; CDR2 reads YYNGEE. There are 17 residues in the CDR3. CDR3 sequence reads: CASSADTDSTYRNEQFF. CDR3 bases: TGTGCCAGCAGCGCCGACACGGACTCGACATATCGTAATGAGCAGTTCTTC. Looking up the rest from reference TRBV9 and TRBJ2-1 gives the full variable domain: DSGVTQTPKHLITATGQRVTLRCSPRSGDLSVYWYQQSLDQGLQFLIQYYNGEERAKGNILERFSAQQFPDLHSELNLSSLELGDSALYFCASSADTDSTYRNEQFFGPGTRLTVL.

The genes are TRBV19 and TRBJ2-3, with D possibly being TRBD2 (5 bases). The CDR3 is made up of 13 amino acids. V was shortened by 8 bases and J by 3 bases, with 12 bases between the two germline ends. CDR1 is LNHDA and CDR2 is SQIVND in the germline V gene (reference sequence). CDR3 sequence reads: CASHRGPTDTQYF. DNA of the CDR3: TGTGCCAGTCATCGCGGGCCGACAGATACGCAGTATTTT.

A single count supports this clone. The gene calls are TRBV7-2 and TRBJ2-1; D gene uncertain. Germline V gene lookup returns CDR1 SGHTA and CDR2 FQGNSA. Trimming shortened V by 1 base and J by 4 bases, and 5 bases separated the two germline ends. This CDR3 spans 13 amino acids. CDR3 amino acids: CASSLGRYNEQFF. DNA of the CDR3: TGTGCCAGCAGCTTAGGCAGATACAATGAGCAGTTCTTC.

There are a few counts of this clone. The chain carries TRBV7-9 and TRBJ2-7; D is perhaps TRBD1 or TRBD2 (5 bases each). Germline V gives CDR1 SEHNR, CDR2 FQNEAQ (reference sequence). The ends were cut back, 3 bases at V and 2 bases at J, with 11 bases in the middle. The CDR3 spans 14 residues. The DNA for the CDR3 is TGTGCCAGCAGCTTTGTAGGGACCACCTACGAGCAGTACTTC. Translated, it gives CASSFVGTTYEQYF.